The TCR beta chain described here comes from a study of CD8 T cells in ankylosing spondylitis. Worth noting for this clonotype: Antigen: not known.

A single record per CDR3 protein comes from TCRdb applying MiXCR to the 5' RACE reads. Of approximately 140,000 distinct CDR3 sequences listed, 17% were seen once; the top ten hold about 30%. The study, taken as a whole, reports: Earlier literature documents some of the motif variants in reactive arthritis synovial fluid and blood. A TCR beta motif made of 7 to 9 highly homologous variants seemed typical of ankylosing spondylitis blood.

This CDR3 comprises 14 residues. Germline assignment: CDR1 SGHAT and CDR2 FQNNGV. Between the trimmed V and J ends, which lost 5 bases and 7 bases, there was a span of 15 bases. The sequence was obtained from a male donor with ankylosing spondylitis. Sequenced material: blood, either unsorted or a sorted T cell fraction (not recorded which). This sequence joins TRBV11-2 and TRBJ2-1; possible D gene TRBD2, 6 bases. CDR3: CASSAAGNRNEQFF. The DNA for the CDR3 is TGTGCCAGCAGCGCCGCGGGAAATCGGAATGAGCAGTTCTTC. Using reference TRBV11-2 and TRBJ2-1 for the parts outside the CDR3, the full variable domain is EAGVAQSPRYKIIEKRQSVAFWCNPISGHATLYWYQQILGQGPKLLIQFQNNGVVDDSQLPKDRFSAERLKGVDSTLKIQPAKLEDSAVYLCASSAAGNRNEQFFGPGTRLTVL.